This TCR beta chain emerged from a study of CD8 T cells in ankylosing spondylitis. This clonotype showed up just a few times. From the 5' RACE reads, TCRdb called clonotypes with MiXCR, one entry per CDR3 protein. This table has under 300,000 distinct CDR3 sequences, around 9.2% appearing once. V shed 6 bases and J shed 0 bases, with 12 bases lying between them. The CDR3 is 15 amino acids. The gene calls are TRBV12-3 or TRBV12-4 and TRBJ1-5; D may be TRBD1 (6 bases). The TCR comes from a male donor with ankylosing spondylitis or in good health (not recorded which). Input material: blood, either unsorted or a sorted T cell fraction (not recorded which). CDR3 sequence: CASRTGQTSNQPQHF. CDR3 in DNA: TGTGCCAGCAGGACCGGACAGACTAGCAATCAGCCCCAGCATTTT.